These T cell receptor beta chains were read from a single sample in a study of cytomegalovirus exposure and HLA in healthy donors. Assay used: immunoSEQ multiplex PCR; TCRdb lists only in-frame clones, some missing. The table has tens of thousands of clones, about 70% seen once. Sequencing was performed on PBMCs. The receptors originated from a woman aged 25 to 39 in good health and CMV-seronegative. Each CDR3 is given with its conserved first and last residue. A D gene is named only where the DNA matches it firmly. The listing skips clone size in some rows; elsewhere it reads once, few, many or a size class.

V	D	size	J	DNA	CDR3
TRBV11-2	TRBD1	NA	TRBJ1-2	TGTGCCAGCAGCTTAGATCGGGATACCTACGACAGGGTCCCTTCTCATGGCTACACCTTC	CASSLDRDTYDRVPSHGYTF
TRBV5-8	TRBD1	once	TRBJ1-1	TGTGCCAGCAGCTGGGACAGGTTGATCACTGAAGCTTTCTTT	CASSWDRLITEAFF
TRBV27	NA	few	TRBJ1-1	TGTGCCAGCAGTTTGGGCAGCTCTCACAACACTGAAGCTTTCTTT	CASSLGSSHNTEAFF
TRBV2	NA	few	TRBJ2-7	TGTGCCAGCAGCGAGAGCTCCTACGAGCAGTACTTC	CASSESSYEQYF
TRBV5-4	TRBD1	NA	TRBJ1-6	TGTGCCAGCAGCTCGGACAGGTCCGTGTCACCCCTCCACTTT	CASSSDRSVSPLHF
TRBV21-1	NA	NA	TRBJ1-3	TGTGCCAGCAGCAAACGGGAACAATCTGGAAACACCATATATTTT	CASSKREQSGNTIYF
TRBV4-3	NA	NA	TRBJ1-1	TGCGCCAGCAGCCTTGGTGCGGGTTCGGGCACTGAAGCTTTCTTT	CASSLGAGSGTEAFF
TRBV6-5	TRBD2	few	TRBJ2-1	TGTGCCAGCAGTTACGATCCAGCGGGGGTAAACAATGAGCAGTTCTTC	CASSYDPAGVNNEQFF
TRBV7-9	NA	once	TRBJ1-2	TGTGCCAGCAGCCCTCGGGAGGGCTACACCTTC	CASSPREGYTF
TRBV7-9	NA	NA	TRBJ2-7	TGTGCCAGCAGCCCCCCCGCCTACGAGCAGTACTTC	CASSPPAYEQYF
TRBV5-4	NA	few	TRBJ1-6	TGTGCCAGCAGCTCCCGACTCGATTCACCCCTCCACTTT	CASSSRLDSPLHF
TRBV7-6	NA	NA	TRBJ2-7	TGTGCCAGCAGCTTAGGTCGGGTAAGGCACGAGCAGTACTTC	CASSLGRVRHEQYF
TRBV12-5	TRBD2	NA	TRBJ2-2	TGTGCTAGTGGTTGGGGCGGGGGTCGGCCCGGGGAGCTGTTTTTT	CASGWGGGRPGELFF
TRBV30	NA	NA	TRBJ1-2	TGTGCCTGGAGTGTAAGTTATGGCAGGGATAAAATTTATGGCTACACCTTC	CAWSVSYGRDKIYGYTF
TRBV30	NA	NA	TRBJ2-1	TGTGCCTGGAGTGTACGCCTAGACAATGAGCAGTTCTTC	CAWSVRLDNEQFF
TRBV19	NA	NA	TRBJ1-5	TGTGCCAGTAGTACCGAATTCAGGCAGCCCCAGCATTTT	CASSTEFRQPQHF
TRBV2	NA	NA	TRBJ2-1	TGTGCCAGCACCGTCGGAGGGGGCAGATCCTACAATGAGCAGTTCTTC	CASTVGGGRSYNEQFF
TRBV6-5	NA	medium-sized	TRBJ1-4	TGTGCCAGCAGTTACTCGGATAGCAGAACCGATGAAAAACTGTTTTTT	CASSYSDSRTDEKLFF
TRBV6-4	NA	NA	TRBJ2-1	TGTGCCAGCAGTGAAGCCGGGTCCACCTACAATGAGCAGTTCTTC	CASSEAGSTYNEQFF
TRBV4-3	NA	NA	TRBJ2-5	TGCGCCAGCAGCCAAGATTGGGGCAGTAAGACCCAGTACTTC	CASSQDWGSKTQYF
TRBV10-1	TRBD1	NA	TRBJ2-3	TGCGCCAGCAGCAGAGGGACAGGGTCTAGCACAGATACGCAGTATTTT	CASSRGTGSSTDTQYF
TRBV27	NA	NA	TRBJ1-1	TGTGCCAGCAGTTTTAAGGGAGTCACTGAAGCTTTCTTT	CASSFKGVTEAFF
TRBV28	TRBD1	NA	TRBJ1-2	TGTGCCACCTCGCCCGGGACAGGGACTCTAGGCTACACCTTC	CATSPGTGTLGYTF
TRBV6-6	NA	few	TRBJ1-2	TGTGCCAGCAGCCGAGAGTATGGCTACACCTTC	CASSREYGYTF
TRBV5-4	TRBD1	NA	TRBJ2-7	TGTGCCAGCAGCTCTCCGGGACAGGGACCCTACGAGCAGTACTTC	CASSSPGQGPYEQYF
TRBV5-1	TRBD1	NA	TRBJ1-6	TGCGCCAGCAGCCCGACCGGGACAGGGAATTCACCCCTCCACTTT	CASSPTGTGNSPLHF
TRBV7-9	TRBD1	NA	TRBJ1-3	TGTGCCAGCAGCCAAGGGAAAAACAGGGGCGCTGGAAACACCATATATTTT	CASSQGKNRGAGNTIYF
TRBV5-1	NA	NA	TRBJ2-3	TGCGCCAGCAGCTTAACGGGACAAAGCACAGATACGCAGTATTTT	CASSLTGQSTDTQYF
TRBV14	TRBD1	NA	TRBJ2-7	TGTGCCAGCAGCCAAGGGACAGGGGGCTACGAGCAGTACTTC	CASSQGTGGYEQYF
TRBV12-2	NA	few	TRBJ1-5	TGTGCAAGTCGCTTAGCGGACAGGGAGGATCAGCCCCAGCATTTT	CASRLADREDQPQHF
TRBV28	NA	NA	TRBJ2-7	TGTGCCAGCAGTTTAAGGAGCAGAGCTCTTTCCTACGAGCAGTACTTC	CASSLRSRALSYEQYF
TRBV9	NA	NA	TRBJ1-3	TGTGCCTCCTCGATCGGGGATGGCTCTGGAAACACCATATATTTT	CASSIGDGSGNTIYF
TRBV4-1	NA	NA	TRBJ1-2	TGCGCCAGCAGCCAAGGGCCCCTGCGGGGGCTCTACTACTATGGCTACACCTTC	CASSQGPLRGLYYYGYTF
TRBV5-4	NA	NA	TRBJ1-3	TGTGCCAGCAGCTTGGGGGCGGCAGGGTCTGGAAACACCATATATTTT	CASSLGAAGSGNTIYF
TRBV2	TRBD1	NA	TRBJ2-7	TGTGCCAGCAGTGGGACAGGTTTCGAGCAGTACTTC	CASSGTGFEQYF
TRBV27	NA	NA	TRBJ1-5	TGTGCCAGCAGCCGAACTCGGGATCAGCCCCAGCATTTT	CASSRTRDQPQHF
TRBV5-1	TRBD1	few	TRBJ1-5	TGCGCCAGCAGCCTTGGGACAGAGAATCAGCCCCAGCATTTT	CASSLGTENQPQHF
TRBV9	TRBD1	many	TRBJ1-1	TGTGCCAGCAGCGCGGGAACAGGGGGCACTGAAGCTTTCTTT	CASSAGTGGTEAFF
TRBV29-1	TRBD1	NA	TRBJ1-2	TGCAGCGTTGAAGTGGTCAGGACAGGGATCGATGGCTACACCTTC	CSVEVVRTGIDGYTF
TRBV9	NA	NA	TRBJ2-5	TGTGCCAGCAGCGTAGGCCGGCGGGACAGACACCAAGAGACCCAGTACTTC	CASSVGRRDRHQETQYF
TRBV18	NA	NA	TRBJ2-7	TGTGCCAGCTCACCACCGGTGGGGGCCGGCTACGAGCAGTACTTC	CASSPPVGAGYEQYF
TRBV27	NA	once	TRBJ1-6	TGTGCCAGCAGTTATTTCCAGGGGAGTTATAATTCACCCCTCCACTTT	CASSYFQGSYNSPLHF
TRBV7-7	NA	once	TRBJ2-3	TGTGCTAGCAGCTTATCGCCGGGTAACACAGATACGCAGTATTTT	CASSLSPGNTDTQYF
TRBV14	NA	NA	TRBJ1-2	TGTGCCAGCAGCCAAGGGAGGGGAAACTATGGCTACACCTTC	CASSQGRGNYGYTF
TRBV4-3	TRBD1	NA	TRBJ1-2	TGCGCCAGCAGCCAACAGGGGGGACAGGGAGTCGGCTACACCTTC	CASSQQGGQGVGYTF
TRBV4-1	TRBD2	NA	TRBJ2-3	TGCGCCAGCAGCCTTCGACTAGCGGGGGACACAGATACGCAGTATTTT	CASSLRLAGDTDTQYF
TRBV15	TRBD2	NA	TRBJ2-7	TGTGCCACCAGCGTTGGGGGGCGGGGGGACGAGCAGTACTTC	CATSVGGRGDEQYF
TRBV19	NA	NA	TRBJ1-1	TGTGCCAGTAGTCGTACAGGCCTCGGGACTGAAGCTTTCTTT	CASSRTGLGTEAFF
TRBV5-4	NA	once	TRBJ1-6	TGTGCCAGCAGCATCGACAGGAACGCCTATAATTCACCCCTCCACTTT	CASSIDRNAYNSPLHF
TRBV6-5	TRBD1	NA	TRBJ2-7	TGTGCCAGCAGTTACGGACAGGGGGCCTCCTACGAGCAGTACTTC	CASSYGQGASYEQYF
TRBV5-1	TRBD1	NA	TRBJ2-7	TGCGCCAGCAGCTCTACTGACAGGGGGAACTACGAGCAGTACTTC	CASSSTDRGNYEQYF
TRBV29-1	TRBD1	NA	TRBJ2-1	TGCAGCGTTGGGGGACAGGGCCTCTTGGACTTCTTC	CSVGGQGLLDFF
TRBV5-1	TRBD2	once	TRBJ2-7	TGCGCCAGCAGCTTGCCTAGCGGGGGGGCCGAGCAGTACTTC	CASSLPSGGAEQYF